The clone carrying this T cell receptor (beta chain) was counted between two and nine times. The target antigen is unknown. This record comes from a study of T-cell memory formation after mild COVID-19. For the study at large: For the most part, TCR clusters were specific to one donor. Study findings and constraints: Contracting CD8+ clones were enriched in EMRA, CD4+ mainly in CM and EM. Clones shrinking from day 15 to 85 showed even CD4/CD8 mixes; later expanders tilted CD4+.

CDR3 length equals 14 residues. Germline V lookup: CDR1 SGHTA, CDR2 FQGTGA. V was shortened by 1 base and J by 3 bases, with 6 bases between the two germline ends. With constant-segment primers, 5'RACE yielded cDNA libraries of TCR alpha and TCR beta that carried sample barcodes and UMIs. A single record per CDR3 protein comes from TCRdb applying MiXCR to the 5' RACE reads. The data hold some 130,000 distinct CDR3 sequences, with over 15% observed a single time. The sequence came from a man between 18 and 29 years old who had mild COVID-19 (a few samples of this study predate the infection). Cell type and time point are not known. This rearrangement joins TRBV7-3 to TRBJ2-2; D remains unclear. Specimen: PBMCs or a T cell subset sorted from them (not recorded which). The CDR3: CASSLIQHTGELFF. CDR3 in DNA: TGTGCCAGCAGCTTAATCCAACACACCGGGGAGCTGTTTTTT. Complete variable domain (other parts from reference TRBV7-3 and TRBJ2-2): GAGVSQTPSNKVTEKGKYVELRCDPISGHTALYWYRQSLGQGPEFLIYFQGTGAADDSGLPNDRFFAVRPEGSVSTLKIQRTERGDSAVYLCASSLIQHTGELFFGEGSRLTVL.